This T cell receptor (beta chain) was found in a study of blood T cells in healthy people across ages. With a J-beta primer mix and a sample-barcoded 5' primer, a second PCR ran about 6 to 11 cycles. Sequencing of every sample gave 2.5 million or more CDR3-containing paired-end reads. TCRdb analysed the 5' RACE reads with MiXCR anew, one entry per CDR3 protein. The profile shows around 900,000 distinct CDR3 sequences, 51% of them singletons. V was cut by 1 base and J by 7 bases, with 11 bases left in between. The CDR3 spans 13 residues. In germline, CDR1 is GTSNPN, CDR2 SVGIG (reference sequence). This chain uses TRBV30 with TRBJ1-5, with D maybe TRBD1 (6 bases). The sequencing input was blood. The origin of this receptor is a woman in her sixties or seventies in good health. CDR3 sequence reads: CAWSGFQGQPQHF. In nucleotides, the CDR3 is TGTGCCTGGAGTGGATTCCAGGGGCAGCCCCAGCATTTT. The whole variable domain, filled in from reference TRBV30 and TRBJ1-5, reads SQTIHQWPATLVQPVGSPLSLECTVEGTSNPNLYWYRQAAGRGLQLLFYSVGIGQISSEVPQNLSASRPQDRQFILSSKKLLLSDSGFYLCAWSGFQGQPQHFGDGTRLSIL.